The T cell receptor beta chain under discussion was sequenced for a study of blood T cell repertoires in COVID-19. Turning to the study itself: Donors in the United States, Italy and Spain gave samples during acute or convalescent COVID-19. PBMCs, B-cell-depleted T cells, or T cells provided the cDNA or gDNA that made up the material.

The germline V and J ends were trimmed by 4 bases and 0 bases, with 16 bases remaining between them. The germline gives CDR1 LNHDA, CDR2 SQIVND (reference sequence). The CDR3 consists of 17 residues. Authors' methods: Reference gene primer amplification in the assay estimated nucleated cell counts. Assay used: immunoSEQ multiplex PCR; TCRdb lists only in-frame clones, some missing. V and J calls plus clone size are reproduced from that table; the DNA served to infer D and trimming. Here the sample spans under 500,000 clones, roughly nine tenths being singletons. This clone has more than one count but fewer than ten.

Source material: PBMCs or T cells enriched from blood (not recorded which). This sequence joins TRBV19 and TRBJ1-5; D gene ambiguous. The sequence derives from a woman younger than 30 with acute COVID-19. The DNA of the CDR3 is TGTGCCAGTAGTACCGGTGGAGGCCCTTATAGCAATCAGCCCCAGCATTTT. Protein sequence: CASSTGGGPYSNQPQHF. The complete variable domain, with remaining parts taken from reference TRBV19 and TRBJ1-5, reads DGGITQSPKYLFRKEGQNVTLSCEQNLNHDAMYWYRQDPGQGLRLIYYSQIVNDFQKGDIAEGYSVSREKKESFPLTVTSAQKNPTAFYLCASSTGGGPYSNQPQHFGDGTRLSIL.